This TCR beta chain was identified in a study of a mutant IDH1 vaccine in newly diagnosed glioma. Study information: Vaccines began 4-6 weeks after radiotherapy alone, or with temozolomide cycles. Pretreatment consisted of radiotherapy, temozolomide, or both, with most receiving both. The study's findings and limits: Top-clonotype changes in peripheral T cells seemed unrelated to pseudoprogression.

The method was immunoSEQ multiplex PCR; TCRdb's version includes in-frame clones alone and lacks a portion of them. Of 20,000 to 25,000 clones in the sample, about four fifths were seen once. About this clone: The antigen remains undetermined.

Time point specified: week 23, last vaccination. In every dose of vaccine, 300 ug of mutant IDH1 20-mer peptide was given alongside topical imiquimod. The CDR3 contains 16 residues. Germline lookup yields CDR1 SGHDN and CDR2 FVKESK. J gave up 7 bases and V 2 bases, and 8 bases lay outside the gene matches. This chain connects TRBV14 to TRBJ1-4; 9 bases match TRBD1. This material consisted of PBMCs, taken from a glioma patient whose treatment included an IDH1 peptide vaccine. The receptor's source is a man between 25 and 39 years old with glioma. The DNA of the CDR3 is TGTGCCAGCAGCCAACATTCACAGGGGGCGCGTGAAAAACTGTTTTTT. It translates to CASSQHSQGAREKLFF.